This T cell receptor (beta chain) was observed in a study of blood T cell repertoires in COVID-19. Study-wide background: The United States, Italy and Spain were the sources of the acute and convalescent COVID-19 samples.

Original methodology: Amplification from reference gene primers served as the basis for estimated nucleated cell counts. TCRdb's copy holds only in-frame clones and misses some; the assay was immunoSEQ multiplex PCR. Clonal size and the V and J genes are those of that table, whereas D and trimming came from the DNA. The profile shows 220,000 or so clones, about 86% of them singletons. Seattle researchers signed up patients amid active infection and tracked them longitudinally. Germline trimming cut 2 bases from V and 5 bases from J; bases unmatched to any gene: 8. Germline CDR1 reads LNHNV; CDR2 reads YYDKDF (reference sequence). This CDR3 has 15 amino acids.

Sequenced material: peripheral blood. This sequence joins TRBV15 and TRBJ1-1, with TRBD1 identical over 7 bases. This receptor was taken from a woman aged 50 to 60 with COVID-19, enrolled during active disease. CDR3 region: CATSRPFRGRTEAFF. CDR3 nucleotide sequence: TGTGCCACCAGCAGACCCTTCAGGGGGAGAACTGAAGCTTTCTTT.